Presented here are 7 T cell receptor beta chains from one specimen sequenced in a study of early T cells in non-severe SARS-CoV-2 infection. In TCRdb, the 5' RACE reads were re-called with MiXCR into one record per CDR3 protein. The data contain about 110,000 distinct CDR3 sequences, around 10% of them singletons. The sample taken for sequencing was whole blood. These receptor sequences come from an adult who was a healthcare worker with PCR-confirmed SARS-CoV-2 infection or an uninfected control (not recorded which).

Many counts were recorded for this clonotype. The chain employs TRBV10-3 and TRBJ2-7; a possible D gene is TRBD2 (6 bases). The germline V and J ends were trimmed by 0 bases and 5 bases, with 17 bases remaining between them. The CDR3 extends over 16 amino acids. Germline CDR1 and CDR2: ENHRY and SYGVKD. The CDR3 DNA reads as TGTGCCATCAGTGAGTCGTCTCCGGGAGCCAGCGACGAGCAGTACTTC. This codes for CAISESSPGASDEQYF.

This clonotype has a count of ten or more. V usage is TRBV7-6 and J usage is TRBJ2-5; D uncertain. The CDR3 has 13 residues. The V gene lost 5 bases and the J gene lost 5 bases, with 12 bases spanning the gap. Germline CDR1 SGHVS, CDR2 FNYEAQ. CDR3 protein: CASSPNLGETQYF. The CDR3 nucleotides are TGTGCCAGCAGCCCCAACCTCGGGGAGACCCAGTACTTC.

This clonotype was counted ten times or more. The V call is TRBV18, the J call TRBJ1-3; tentatively, D is TRBD1 (5 bases). This CDR3 is 15 amino acids long. Germline V gene sequence: CDR1 KGHSH, CDR2 LQKENI. Trimming removed 3 bases from V and 0 bases from J, with 9 bases in between. In DNA, the CDR3 is TGTGCCAGCTCACCGCCAACAGGCTCTGGAAACACCATATATTTT. It encodes CASSPPTGSGNTIYF.

J is TRBJ1-2 and V is TRBV28; D gene uncertain. CDR1 is MDHEN, CDR2 SYDVKM, per germline. Trimming removed 4 bases from V and 4 bases from J, with 7 bases in between. The CDR3 length is 12 residues. This chain's CDR3 is CASSYTRYGYTF. The CDR3 DNA is TGTGCCAGCAGTTACACTCGCTATGGCTACACCTTC.

The chain employs TRBV6-1 and TRBJ1-4; D remains ambiguous. V was pared by 1 base and J by 0 bases, with 9 bases between. Germline CDR1 and CDR2: MNHNS and SASEGT. The CDR3 covers 16 residues. DNA of the CDR3: TGTGCCAGCAGTGAAGACAGCTTCACAACTAATGAAAAACTGTTTTTT. It specifies CASSEDSFTTNEKLFF.

This clonotype was counted ten times or more. J is TRBJ1-2 and V is TRBV18; D is perhaps TRBD1 (5 bases). V gave up 6 bases and J gave up 7 bases, with 18 bases separating them. CDR1 and CDR2 (germline): KGHSH, LQKENI. The CDR3 is made up of 14 amino acids. The CDR3 nucleotides are TGTGCCAGCTCGCCCGAGCCCGGGGGGTTTGGCTACACCTTC. Translated: CASSPEPGGFGYTF.

This clonotype was seen a handful of times. The genes are TRBV6-2 or TRBV6-3 and TRBJ2-7, with 13 positions matching TRBD2. CDR1 is MNHEY and CDR2 is SVGEGT in the germline V gene. The CDR3 sequence is 13 residues long. V was pared by 5 bases and J by 10 bases, with 5 bases of the junction left unmatched. This CDR3 is CASSAGLAGVQYF. Written as DNA, the CDR3 is TGTGCCAGCAGTGCCGGACTAGCGGGAGTACAGTACTTC.